This T cell receptor beta chain was profiled in a study of graft-versus-host responses after intestinal transplantation. Study details: Each patient got anti-thymocyte globulin induction, then tacrolimus and steroids for around three years.

Study-wide results and caveats: Circulating GvH clone levels at their peak were associated with HvG declines (early post-transplant). High graft-versus-host to host-versus-graft clonal ratios were found in allografts of patients who had graft-donor T cell macrochimerism.

The data were produced by immunoSEQ multiplex PCR, yet TCRdb's version contains in-frame clones alone and is incomplete. This sample yields 35,000 to 50,000 clones, of which over 90% are seen a single time; less than 25% belongs to the top ten. CDR1 SQVTM and CDR2 ANQGSEA come from the germline V gene. This CDR3 is built from 17 residues. The ends lost 0 bases at V and 7 bases at J; junction bases unmatched: 12. Notes on this clone: Its cognate antigen is unknown.

This chain joins TRBV29-1 and TRBJ2-2; 9 bases line up with TRBD2. The sample was unstimulated CD8+ T cells sorted from spleen or lymph node cells, taken before transplant. This receptor was obtained from a human donor who was the organ donor for an intestinal transplant. CDR3 residues: CSVEDRVSGSGGGELFF. The CDR3 DNA follows: TGCAGCGTTGAAGATCGGGTTAGCGGGAGTGGGGGCGGGGAGCTGTTTTTT.